The present T cell receptor (beta chain) was sequenced within a study of CD8+ T cells in alopecia areata. The CDR3 contains 14 residues. V shed 3 bases and J shed 4 bases, with 12 bases lying between them. The V gene's germline CDR1 is SEHNR and CDR2 FQNEAQ (reference sequence). The authors extracted RNA and reverse transcribed it into cDNA as the sequencing template. Clones were read by immunoSEQ multiplex PCR, and TCRdb kept only the in-frame ones, dropping some. The sample shows 200,000 to 250,000 clones, approximately 60% of them seen only once. The chain is built from TRBV7-9 and TRBJ1-2; no firm D call. The TCR was taken from a human donor in good health. Sequencing used CD8+ T cells sorted from blood. CDR3 DNA sequence: TGTGCCAGCAGCTTCTCCGGGCAGCTCTATGGCTACACCTTC. It encodes CASSFSGQLYGYTF.